One and the same sample provided the 3 T cell receptor beta chains below, sequenced in a study of CD8 T cells in Susac syndrome. Random hexamers served to reverse transcribe about 0.5 to 1 ug RNA. TCRdb independently ran MiXCR on the immunoSEQ multiplex PCR reads; one entry per CDR3 protein. This sample has approximately 130,000 distinct CDR3 sequences, with approximately 94% found just once. Sequencing was done on a sample of CD4+ T cells from PBMCs. These receptors were obtained from a human donor in good health.

This clonotype came up once. The chain has TRBV2 and TRBJ2-3; D possibly corresponds to TRBD1 (5 bases). Looked up from germline, CDR1 is SNHLY and CDR2 is FYNNEI. V gave up 6 bases and J gave up 0 bases, with 10 bases separating them. The CDR3 runs to 14 residues. CDR3: CASSKTESTDTQYF. The CDR3 coding sequence is TGTGCCAGCAGCAAGACAGAGAGCACAGATACGCAGTATTTT.

The V and J genes are TRBV19 and TRBJ1-5; unclear D gene. This CDR3 is 12 amino acids long. From germline, CDR1 is LNHDA and CDR2 SQIVND (reference sequence). Trimming left V 3 bases short and J 9 bases short, with 9 bases between. The CDR3 sequence: CASSIGVSPQHF. CDR3 in DNA: TGTGCCAGTAGTATCGGGGTTTCGCCCCAGCATTTT.

This clonotype was seen a single time. The chain joins TRBV6-1 to TRBJ1-5; perhaps TRBD1 as D (5 bases). The CDR3 extends over 14 amino acids. The germline V and J ends were trimmed by 2 bases and 3 bases, with 8 bases remaining between them. Germline lookup yields CDR1 MNHNS and CDR2 SASEGT. CDR3 amino acids: CASSEQGPNQPQHF. CDR3 bases: TGTGCCAGCAGTGAACAGGGCCCCAATCAGCCCCAGCATTTT.